This TCR beta chain was identified in a study of T cell repertoires in cytomegalovirus infection. Looked up from germline, CDR1 is SGHVS and CDR2 is FQNEAQ. J gave up 6 bases and V 3 bases, and 8 bases lay outside the gene matches. The CDR3 spans 17 residues. TCRdb processed the reads anew with MiXCR; each CDR3 protein has one entry. This table has approximately 140,000 distinct CDR3 sequences, less than 9.5% appearing once. This clonotype was seen repeatedly, ten times or more. The sequence was collected from a human donor in good health (CMV status not recorded). Some clones in this sample may be carry-over from other donors' samples. The chain employs TRBV7-8 and TRBJ2-1; 13 nucleotides align to TRBD2. Sequences were obtained from PBMCs. CDR3 nucleotide sequence: TGTGCCAGCAGCTTCACTAGCGGGGGGGCCTCCCGCAATGAGCAGTTCTTC. Amino acid sequence: CASSFTSGGASRNEQFF.